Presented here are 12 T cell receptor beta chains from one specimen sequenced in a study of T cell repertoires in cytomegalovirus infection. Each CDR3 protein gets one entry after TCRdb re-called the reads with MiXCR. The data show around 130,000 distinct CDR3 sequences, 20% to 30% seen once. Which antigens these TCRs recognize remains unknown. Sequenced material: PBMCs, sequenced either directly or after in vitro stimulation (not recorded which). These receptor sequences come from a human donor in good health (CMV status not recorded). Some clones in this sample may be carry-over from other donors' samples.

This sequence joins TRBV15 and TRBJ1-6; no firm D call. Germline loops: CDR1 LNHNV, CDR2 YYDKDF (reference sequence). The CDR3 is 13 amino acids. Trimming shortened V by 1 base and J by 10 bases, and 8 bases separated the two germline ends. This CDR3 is CATSRALKSPLHF. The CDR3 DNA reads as TGTGCCACCAGCAGAGCCTTGAAATCACCCCTCCACTTT. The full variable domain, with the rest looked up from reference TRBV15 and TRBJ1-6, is DAMVIQNPRYQVTQFGKPVTLSCSQTLNHNVMYWYQQKSSQAPKLLFHYYDKDFNNEADTPDNFQSRRPNTSFCFLDIRSPGLGDTAMYLCATSRALKSPLHFGNGTRLTVT.

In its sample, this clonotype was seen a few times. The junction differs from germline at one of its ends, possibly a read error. CDR3 DNA: TGTGCCAGCAGCTTGCGTGAGGGCGACTCCTACGAGCAGTACTTC. Protein product: CASSLREGDSYEQYF. This chain uses TRBV4-1 with TRBJ2-7; tentative D call: TRBD2 (5 bases). Germline V gene data show CDR1 as MGHRA and CDR2 as YSYEKL. The CDR3 runs to 15 residues.

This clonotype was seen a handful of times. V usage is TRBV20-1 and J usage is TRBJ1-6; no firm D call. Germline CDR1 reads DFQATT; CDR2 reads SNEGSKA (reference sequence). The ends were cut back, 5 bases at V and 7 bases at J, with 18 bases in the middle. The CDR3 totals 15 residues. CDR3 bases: TGCAGTGCTGTCGGGGAAGCTGTACGGAATTCACCCCTCCACTTT. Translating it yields CSAVGEAVRNSPLHF.

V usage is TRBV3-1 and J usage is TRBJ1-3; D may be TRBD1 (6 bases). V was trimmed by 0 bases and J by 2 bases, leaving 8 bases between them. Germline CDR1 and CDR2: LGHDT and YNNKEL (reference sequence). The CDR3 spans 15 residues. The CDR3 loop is CASSQDTGPGNTIYF. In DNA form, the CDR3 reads TGTGCCAGCAGCCAAGATACAGGGCCTGGAAACACCATATATTTT.

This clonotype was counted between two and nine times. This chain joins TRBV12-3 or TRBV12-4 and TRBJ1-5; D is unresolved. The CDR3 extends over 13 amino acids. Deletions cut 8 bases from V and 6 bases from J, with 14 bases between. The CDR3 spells CASGLGESQPQHF. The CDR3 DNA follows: TGTGCCAGCGGACTTGGGGAAAGTCAGCCCCAGCATTTT.

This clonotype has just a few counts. The CDR3 region has the DNA TGTGCCAGCAGTTACTCGACAACCTCGAACACTGAAGCTTTCTTT. This sequence encodes CASSYSTTSNTEAFF. The rearrangement uses TRBV6-6 and TRBJ1-1, with D uncertain. CDR1 and CDR2 from the germline V gene are MNHNY and SVGAGI (reference sequence). The CDR3 is 15 amino acids. Trimming cost V 0 bases and J 1 base, with 9 bases left between them.

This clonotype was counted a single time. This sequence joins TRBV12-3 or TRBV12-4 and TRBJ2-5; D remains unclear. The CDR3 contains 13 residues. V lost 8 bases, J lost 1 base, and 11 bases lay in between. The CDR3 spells CASGPPGQETQYF. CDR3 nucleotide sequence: TGTGCCAGCGGACCCCCCGGCCAAGAGACCCAGTACTTC.

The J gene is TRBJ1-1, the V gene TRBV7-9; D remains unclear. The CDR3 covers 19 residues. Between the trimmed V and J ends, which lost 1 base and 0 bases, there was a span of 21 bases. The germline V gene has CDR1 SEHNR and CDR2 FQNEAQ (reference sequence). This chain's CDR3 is CASSLVWSGRNRMNTEAFF. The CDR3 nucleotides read TGTGCCAGCAGCTTAGTTTGGTCAGGCAGGAATAGAATGAACACTGAAGCTTTCTTT.

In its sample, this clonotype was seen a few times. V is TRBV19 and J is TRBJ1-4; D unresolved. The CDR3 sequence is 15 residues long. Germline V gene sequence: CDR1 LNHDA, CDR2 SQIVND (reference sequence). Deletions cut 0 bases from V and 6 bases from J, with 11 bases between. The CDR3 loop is CASSIDMSQDEKLFF. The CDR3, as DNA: TGTGCCAGTAGTATAGATATGTCGCAAGATGAAAAACTGTTTTTT.

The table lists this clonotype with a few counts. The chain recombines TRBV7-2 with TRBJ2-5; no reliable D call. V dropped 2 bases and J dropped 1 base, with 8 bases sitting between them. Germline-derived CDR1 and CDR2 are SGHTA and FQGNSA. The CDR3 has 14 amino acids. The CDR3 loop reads CASSLRLRQETQYF. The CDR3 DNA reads TGTGCCAGCAGCTTAAGACTTCGCCAAGAGACCCAGTACTTC.

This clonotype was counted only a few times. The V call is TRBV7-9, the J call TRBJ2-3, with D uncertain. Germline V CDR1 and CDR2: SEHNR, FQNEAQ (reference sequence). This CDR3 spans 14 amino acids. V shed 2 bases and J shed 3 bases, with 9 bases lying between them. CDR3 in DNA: TGTGCCAGCAGCTTAAGCCTTAGAACAGATACGCAGTATTTT. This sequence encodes CASSLSLRTDTQYF.

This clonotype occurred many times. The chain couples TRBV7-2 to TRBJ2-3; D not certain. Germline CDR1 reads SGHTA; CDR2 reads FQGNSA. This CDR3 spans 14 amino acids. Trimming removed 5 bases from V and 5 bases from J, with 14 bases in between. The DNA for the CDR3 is TGTGCCAGCAGCCGCCGGATTAGTCTAGATACGCAGTATTTT. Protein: CASSRRISLDTQYF.